These T cell receptor beta chains were read from a single sample in a study of blood T cell repertoires in COVID-19. Generated by immunoSEQ multiplex PCR, the TCRdb table keeps only in-frame clones and is missing some. The sample yields approximately 290,000 clones, 80% to 90% seen once. Material: PBMCs or T cells enriched from blood (not recorded which). The receptors derive from a woman in her twenties or thirties who had recovered from COVID-19. Each CDR3 is given with its conserved first and last residue. A D gene is named only where the DNA matches it firmly. Size is omitted from some rows. Given values are once, few, many or a class for expanded clones.

V gene: TRBV19; clone size: -; CDR3 length: 15; J gene: TRBJ2-3; D gene: TRBD1; CDR3 protein: CASSGTASIGDTQYF; CDR3 DNA: TGTGCCAGTAGTGGGACAGCCTCGATCGGTGATACGCAGTATTTT
V gene: TRBV6-1; clone size: -; CDR3 length: 14; J gene: TRBJ1-5; D gene: -; CDR3 protein: CASSEARTVEPQHF; CDR3 DNA: TGTGCCAGCAGTGAAGCGCGGACAGTTGAGCCCCAGCATTTT
V gene: TRBV28; clone size: -; CDR3 length: 11; J gene: TRBJ1-1; D gene: -; CDR3 protein: CASSLFTATFF; CDR3 DNA: TGTGCCAGCAGTTTATTTACCGCGACTTTCTTT
V gene: TRBV2; clone size: -; CDR3 length: 14; J gene: TRBJ2-1; D gene: -; CDR3 protein: CASSDSRDKDEQFF; CDR3 DNA: TGTGCCAGCAGTGACTCGAGAGACAAGGATGAGCAGTTCTTC
V gene: TRBV19; clone size: -; CDR3 length: 13; J gene: TRBJ2-2; D gene: -; CDR3 protein: CATSGVLAGELFF; CDR3 DNA: TGTGCCACCTCGGGGGTGTTGGCCGGGGAGCTGTTTTTT
V gene: TRBV6-5; clone size: -; CDR3 length: 14; J gene: TRBJ1-1; D gene: -; CDR3 protein: CASGGGAGVVEAFF; CDR3 DNA: TGTGCCAGCGGGGGGGGCGCCGGAGTCGTTGAAGCTTTCTTT
V gene: TRBV5-4; clone size: -; CDR3 length: 16; J gene: TRBJ2-1; D gene: TRBD2; CDR3 protein: CASSLEGGRAGNEQFF; CDR3 DNA: TGTGCCAGCAGCTTGGAAGGCGGGAGGGCAGGGAATGAGCAGTTCTTC
V gene: TRBV6-4; clone size: -; CDR3 length: 16; J gene: TRBJ2-6; D gene: -; CDR3 protein: CASSEGHRSGANVLTF; CDR3 DNA: TGTGCCAGCAGTGAAGGACACCGTTCTGGGGCCAACGTCCTGACTTTC
V gene: TRBV4-1; clone size: -; CDR3 length: 17; J gene: TRBJ2-6; D gene: TRBD1; CDR3 protein: CASRPGTGPSGANVLTF; CDR3 DNA: TGCGCCAGCAGACCCGGGACAGGGCCTTCTGGGGCCAACGTCCTGACTTTC
V gene: TRBV4-2; clone size: -; CDR3 length: 18; J gene: TRBJ2-7; D gene: TRBD1; CDR3 protein: CASSPAGTADILSYEQYF; CDR3 DNA: TGTGCCAGCAGCCCCGCCGGGACAGCGGACATCCTCTCCTACGAGCAGTACTTC
V gene: TRBV4-1; clone size: -; CDR3 length: 15; J gene: TRBJ1-1; D gene: TRBD1; CDR3 protein: CASSQAGTGGTEAFF; CDR3 DNA: TGCGCCAGCAGCCAAGCCGGGACAGGGGGCACTGAAGCTTTCTTT
V gene: TRBV7-6; clone size: -; CDR3 length: 13; J gene: TRBJ2-7; D gene: -; CDR3 protein: CASSGGEGDEQYF; CDR3 DNA: TGTGCCAGCAGCGGGGGGGAGGGGGACGAGCAGTACTTC
V gene: TRBV19; clone size: -; CDR3 length: 14; J gene: TRBJ2-5; D gene: -; CDR3 protein: CASSISRATGTQYF; CDR3 DNA: TGTGCCAGTAGTATATCTCGTGCGACTGGAACCCAGTACTTC
V gene: TRBV27; clone size: -; CDR3 length: 15; J gene: TRBJ2-2; D gene: TRBD2; CDR3 protein: CASSLFAGATGELFF; CDR3 DNA: TGTGCCAGCAGTTTATTTGCGGGAGCGACCGGGGAGCTGTTTTTT
V gene: TRBV12-3/TRBV12-4; clone size: -; CDR3 length: 12; J gene: TRBJ2-7; D gene: TRBD1; CDR3 protein: CASSFEGAGIFF; CDR3 DNA: TGTGCCAGCAGTTTTGAGGGGGCAGGTATTTTCTTC
V gene: TRBV3-1/TRBV3-2; clone size: -; CDR3 length: 15; J gene: TRBJ2-1; D gene: TRBD2; CDR3 protein: CASSPSGGVYNEQFF; CDR3 DNA: TGTGCCAGCAGCCCTAGCGGGGGCGTCTACAATGAGCAGTTCTTC
V gene: TRBV19; clone size: once; CDR3 length: 13; J gene: TRBJ2-2; D gene: -; CDR3 protein: CASREGNTGELFF; CDR3 DNA: TGTGCCAGTAGGGAGGGGAACACCGGGGAGCTGTTTTTT
V gene: TRBV5-6; clone size: -; CDR3 length: 14; J gene: TRBJ2-7; D gene: -; CDR3 protein: CASSLGAGGYEQYF; CDR3 DNA: TGTGCCAGCAGCTTGGGGGCCGGAGGCTACGAGCAGTACTTC
V gene: TRBV6-5; clone size: -; CDR3 length: 15; J gene: TRBJ2-6; D gene: -; CDR3 protein: CATKWQGAGANVLTF; CDR3 DNA: TGTGCCACTAAGTGGCAAGGGGCTGGGGCCAACGTCCTGACTTTC
V gene: TRBV10-3; clone size: -; CDR3 length: 15; J gene: TRBJ2-1; D gene: TRBD2; CDR3 protein: CAISPGLARNNEQFF; CDR3 DNA: TGTGCCATCAGTCCGGGACTAGCGCGGAACAATGAGCAGTTCTTC
V gene: TRBV7-6; clone size: -; CDR3 length: 17; J gene: TRBJ2-3; D gene: TRBD1; CDR3 protein: CASSLESTGQGSDTQYF; CDR3 DNA: TGTGCCAGCAGCTTAGAATCGACGGGACAGGGGTCAGATACGCAGTATTTT
V gene: TRBV28; clone size: -; CDR3 length: 17; J gene: TRBJ2-5; D gene: TRBD2; CDR3 protein: CASPPSRGGFVLETQYF; CDR3 DNA: TGTGCCAGCCCCCCCTCACGCGGGGGGTTCGTTCTAGAGACCCAGTACTTC
V gene: TRBV25-1; clone size: -; CDR3 length: 14; J gene: TRBJ1-2; D gene: -; CDR3 protein: CASSGSGRAYGYTF; CDR3 DNA: TGTGCCAGCAGTGGATCAGGCAGGGCCTATGGCTACACCTTC
V gene: TRBV28; clone size: -; CDR3 length: 14; J gene: TRBJ2-4; D gene: -; CDR3 protein: CASSLGLGWDIQYF; CDR3 DNA: TGTGCCAGCAGTTTGGGGCTAGGTTGGGACATTCAGTACTTC
V gene: TRBV11-2; clone size: few; CDR3 length: 16; J gene: TRBJ1-3; D gene: TRBD1; CDR3 protein: CASSLRDRGPGNTIYF; CDR3 DNA: TGTGCCAGCAGCCTCCGGGACAGGGGGCCTGGAAACACCATATATTTT
V gene: TRBV13; clone size: -; CDR3 length: 12; J gene: TRBJ1-4; D gene: -; CDR3 protein: CASSAPREKLFF; CDR3 DNA: TGTGCCAGCAGCGCCCCGAGGGAAAAACTGTTTTTT
V gene: TRBV28; clone size: -; CDR3 length: 11; J gene: TRBJ1-5; D gene: TRBD1; CDR3 protein: CASSPDRVQHF; CDR3 DNA: TGTGCCAGCAGTCCTGACAGGGTCCAGCATTTT
V gene: TRBV9; clone size: few; CDR3 length: 14; J gene: TRBJ2-7; D gene: TRBD2; CDR3 protein: CASSIAGGQYEQYF; CDR3 DNA: TGTGCCAGCAGTATAGCGGGAGGGCAGTACGAGCAGTACTTC
V gene: TRBV5-1; clone size: -; CDR3 length: 15; J gene: TRBJ2-1; D gene: TRBD1; CDR3 protein: CASSLEVTGANEQFF; CDR3 DNA: TGCGCCAGCAGCTTGGAGGTGACAGGGGCGAATGAGCAGTTCTTC
V gene: TRBV28; clone size: once; CDR3 length: 14; J gene: TRBJ1-2; D gene: -; CDR3 protein: CASRPLDRYYGYTF; CDR3 DNA: TGTGCCAGCAGGCCCCTCGACAGATACTATGGCTACACCTTC
V gene: TRBV27; clone size: -; CDR3 length: 16; J gene: TRBJ2-3; D gene: -; CDR3 protein: CASSKLAVPSTDTQYF; CDR3 DNA: TGTGCCAGCAGTAAATTAGCGGTCCCGTCGACAGATACGCAGTATTTT
V gene: TRBV27; clone size: -; CDR3 length: 17; J gene: TRBJ1-6; D gene: TRBD1; CDR3 protein: CASSLSPGQGPNSPLHF; CDR3 DNA: TGTGCCAGCAGTTTATCACCCGGACAGGGACCAAATTCACCCCTCCACTTT
V gene: TRBV21-1; clone size: -; CDR3 length: 16; J gene: TRBJ1-5; D gene: -; CDR3 protein: CAIDRGPQGSNQPQHF; CDR3 DNA: TGTGCCATAGACAGGGGGCCCCAGGGAAGCAATCAGCCCCAGCATTTT
V gene: TRBV6-4; clone size: -; CDR3 length: 17; J gene: TRBJ1-5; D gene: -; CDR3 protein: CASSEPTELTSNQPQHF; CDR3 DNA: TGTGCCAGCAGTGAGCCTACAGAGCTTACTAGCAATCAGCCCCAGCATTTT
V gene: TRBV14; clone size: -; CDR3 length: 13; J gene: TRBJ2-7; D gene: -; CDR3 protein: CASSQAPGVEQYF; CDR3 DNA: TGTGCCAGCAGCCAAGCCCCAGGGGTCGAGCAGTACTTC
V gene: TRBV5-8; clone size: -; CDR3 length: 14; J gene: TRBJ1-2; D gene: -; CDR3 protein: CASSLAGIFYGYTF; CDR3 DNA: TGTGCCAGCAGCTTGGCAGGAATTTTCTATGGCTACACCTTC
V gene: TRBV20-1; clone size: few; CDR3 length: 15; J gene: TRBJ2-7; D gene: TRBD2; CDR3 protein: CSASSGTSNSYEQYF; CDR3 DNA: TGCAGTGCTAGTTCAGGGACTAGCAACTCCTACGAGCAGTACTTC
V gene: TRBV5-1; clone size: -; CDR3 length: 12; J gene: TRBJ1-2; D gene: -; CDR3 protein: CASSLSQAGYTF; CDR3 DNA: TGCGCCAGCAGCTTGTCACAAGCGGGCTACACCTTC
V gene: TRBV10-1; clone size: few; CDR3 length: 13; J gene: TRBJ2-7; D gene: -; CDR3 protein: CASSDTVNYEQYF; CDR3 DNA: TGCGCCAGCAGTGATACAGTTAACTACGAGCAGTACTTC
V gene: TRBV5-1; clone size: -; CDR3 length: 15; J gene: TRBJ1-1; D gene: TRBD1; CDR3 protein: CASSFGTALNTEAFF; CDR3 DNA: TGCGCCAGCAGCTTCGGGACAGCCTTGAACACTGAAGCTTTCTTT
V gene: TRBV6-5; clone size: -; CDR3 length: 16; J gene: TRBJ1-5; D gene: -; CDR3 protein: CASSYSIAGPNQPQHF; CDR3 DNA: TGTGCCAGCAGTTACTCGATAGCAGGGCCGAATCAGCCCCAGCATTTT
V gene: TRBV27; clone size: once; CDR3 length: 17; J gene: TRBJ1-5; D gene: TRBD1; CDR3 protein: CASSLTSGGRSNQPQHF; CDR3 DNA: TGTGCCAGCAGTTTAACTTCAGGGGGCAGGAGCAATCAGCCCCAGCATTTT
V gene: TRBV5-1; clone size: -; CDR3 length: 15; J gene: TRBJ2-1; D gene: -; CDR3 protein: CASSLDAGTGNEQFF; CDR3 DNA: TGCGCCAGCAGCTTGGACGCGGGGACGGGCAATGAGCAGTTCTTC
V gene: TRBV19; clone size: few; CDR3 length: 14; J gene: TRBJ1-6; D gene: -; CDR3 protein: CASSIGGWTSPLHF; CDR3 DNA: TGTGCCAGTAGTATCGGGGGGTGGACTTCACCCCTCCACTTT
V gene: TRBV18; clone size: -; CDR3 length: 16; J gene: TRBJ2-2; D gene: -; CDR3 protein: CASSPPNQGLAGELFF; CDR3 DNA: TGTGCCAGCTCACCACCGAATCAGGGATTAGCCGGGGAGCTGTTTTTT
V gene: TRBV10-1; clone size: -; CDR3 length: 12; J gene: TRBJ2-1; D gene: -; CDR3 protein: CASRGGNQEQFF; CDR3 DNA: TGCGCCAGCAGAGGCGGGAACCAGGAGCAGTTCTTC
V gene: TRBV29-1; clone size: -; CDR3 length: 16; J gene: TRBJ1-2; D gene: TRBD1; CDR3 protein: CSVESGGAGSLYGYTF; CDR3 DNA: TGCAGCGTTGAATCAGGGGGCGCTGGATCCCTATATGGCTACACCTTC
V gene: TRBV30; clone size: -; CDR3 length: 13; J gene: TRBJ1-1; D gene: -; CDR3 protein: CAWSPGADTEAFF; CDR3 DNA: TGTGCCTGGAGCCCAGGGGCTGACACTGAAGCTTTCTTT